This T cell receptor beta chain was profiled in a study of radiotherapy plus CTLA-4 blockade in lung cancer. About the study: Under 20% of patients responded objectively, and around 31% achieved disease control.

This clone was seen a few times. The target antigen is unknown. Sequenced by immunoSEQ multiplex PCR; TCRdb stores in-frame clones only, minus some. The sample lists under 65,000 clones; 60% to 80% were seen once. Study-wide results and caveats: Strongest reported response predictors: early blood clone changes and post-radiation interferon-beta. TCR clones of tumor origin grew in blood after radiotherapy plus ipilimumab.

This CDR3 has 14 amino acids. CDR1 and CDR2 (germline): LGHNA, YSLEER. V lost 0 bases to trimming and J lost 5 bases, with 11 bases between them. Enrolled patients, whose metastatic non-small-cell lung cancer was chemo-refractory, received focal radiation plus CTLA-4 blockade with ipilimumab. The receptor comes from a human donor with non-small cell lung cancer whose response to radiotherapy plus ipilimumab could not be evaluated. The rearrangement joins TRBV4-3 to TRBJ2-7, with D unresolved. This material consisted of peripheral blood, taken from a patient treated with radiotherapy plus ipilimumab. The CDR3 spells CASSQDRVYHEQYF. As DNA, the CDR3 is TGCGCCAGCAGCCAAGATCGGGTCTACCACGAGCAGTACTTC.